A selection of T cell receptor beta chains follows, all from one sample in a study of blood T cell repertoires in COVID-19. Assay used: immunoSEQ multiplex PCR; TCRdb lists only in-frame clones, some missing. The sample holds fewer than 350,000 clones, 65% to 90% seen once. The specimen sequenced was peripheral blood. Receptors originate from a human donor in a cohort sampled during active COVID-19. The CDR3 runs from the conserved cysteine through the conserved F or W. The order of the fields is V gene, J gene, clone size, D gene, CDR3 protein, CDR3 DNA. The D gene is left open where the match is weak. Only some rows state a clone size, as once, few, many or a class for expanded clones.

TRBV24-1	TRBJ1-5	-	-	CATSVTDSNQPQHF	TGTGCCACCAGTGTTACTGATAGCAATCAGCCCCAGCATTTT
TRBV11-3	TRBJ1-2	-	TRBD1	CASSSGTADGYTF	TGTGCCAGCAGCTCCGGGACAGCAGATGGCTACACCTTC
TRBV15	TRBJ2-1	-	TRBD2	CATSRGVASGGHNEQFF	TGTGCCACCAGCAGGGGGGTGGCTAGCGGGGGCCACAATGAGCAGTTCTTC
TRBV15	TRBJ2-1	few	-	CATRAGDLPYNEQFF	TGTGCCACCCGGGCCGGGGATCTCCCATACAATGAGCAGTTCTTC
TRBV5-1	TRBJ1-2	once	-	CASSLAAADYGYTF	TGCGCCAGCAGCTTGGCCGCGGCAGACTATGGCTACACCTTC
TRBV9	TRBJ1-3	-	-	CASSAQLAGGNTIYF	TGTGCCAGCAGCGCTCAGTTGGCTGGTGGAAACACCATATATTTT
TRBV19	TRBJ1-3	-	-	CASGTTARNTIYF	TGTGCCAGTGGGACAACGGCCCGAAACACCATATATTTT
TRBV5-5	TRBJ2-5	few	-	CASSLGGTQFKETQYF	TGTGCCAGCAGCTTGGGAGGGACACAGTTTAAAGAGACCCAGTACTTC
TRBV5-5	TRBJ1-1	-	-	CASSFRYAAFF	TGTGCCAGCAGCTTTCGGTACGCAGCTTTCTTT
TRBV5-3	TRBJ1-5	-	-	CARSLAAGPNQPQHF	TGTGCCAGAAGCTTGGCCGCAGGGCCCAATCAGCCCCAGCATTTT
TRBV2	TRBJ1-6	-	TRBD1	CASKEDRGRSPLHF	TGTGCCAGCAAAGAGGACAGGGGAAGGTCACCCCTCCACTTT
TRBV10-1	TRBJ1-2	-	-	CASSESRQDFYGYTF	TGCGCCAGCAGTGAGTCCCGGCAGGACTTCTATGGCTACACCTTC
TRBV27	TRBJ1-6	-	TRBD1	CASRGQGLLNNSPLHF	TGTGCCAGCAGGGGACAGGGGCTACTCAATAATTCACCCCTCCACTTT
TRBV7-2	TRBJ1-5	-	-	CASSLGRSSNQPQHF	TGTGCCAGCAGCTTAGGGAGGTCGAGCAATCAGCCCCAGCATTTT
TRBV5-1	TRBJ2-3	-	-	CASSFEGRYDTDTQYF	TGCGCCAGCAGCTTCGAGGGGAGGTATGACACAGATACGCAGTATTTT
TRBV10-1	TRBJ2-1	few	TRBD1	CASSGDRGKEQFF	TGCGCCAGCAGTGGGGACAGGGGGAAAGAGCAGTTCTTC